These 25 T cell receptor beta chains came from one sample sequenced in a study of T-cell reconstitution after alpha-beta-depleted transplantation in children. A TCRbeta library incorporating unique molecular identifiers was prepared. One entry per CDR3 protein, called by TCRdb with MiXCR from the PCR reads. The sample carries about 70,000 distinct CDR3 sequences, under 13% recorded once. The sequenced sample was PBMCs, obtained before TCRalphabeta/CD19-depleted stem cell transplant. The origin of the receptors is a boy younger than 18 with acute myeloid leukemia, due to receive a stem cell transplant.

Ten or more counts support this clonotype. CDR3 protein: CASSVNRKVTGYTF. CDR3 in DNA: TGTGCCAGCAGCGTCAACAGGAAAGTCACCGGCTACACCTTC. V usage is TRBV7-8 and J usage is TRBJ1-2, with a tentative D call TRBD1 (5 bases). In germline, CDR1 is SGHVS, CDR2 FQNEAQ. V lost 5 bases and J 8 bases, leaving 18 bases between the germline ends. The CDR3 has 14 residues.

This clonotype was counted ten times or more. The chain has TRBV15 and TRBJ2-2, with D uncertain. Germline CDR1 is LNHNV and CDR2 is YYDKDF (reference sequence). V was shortened by 3 bases and J by 3 bases, with 8 bases between the two germline ends. The length of the CDR3 is 14 residues. The CDR3 region has the DNA TGTGCCACCAGCAGCGGCAGATACACCGGGGAGCTGTTTTTT. It is translated as CATSSGRYTGELFF.

This clonotype was observed at least ten times. The CDR3: CASSLGLAGSYNEQFF. The CDR3 coding sequence is TGTGCCAGCAGTTTGGGCCTAGCGGGCTCCTACAATGAGCAGTTCTTC. V and J are TRBV12-3 or TRBV12-4 and TRBJ2-1; 8 bases line up with TRBD2. The CDR3 length is 16 residues. V trimming: 3 bases; J trimming: 0 bases; junction bases outside the gene matches: 4.

At least ten counts were recorded for this clonotype. This rearrangement joins TRBV6-1 to TRBJ1-2; 7 positions agree with TRBD1. With V trimmed by 6 bases and J by 6 bases, 13 bases remained unmatched. The germline V gene encodes CDR1 MNHNS and CDR2 SASEGT. The CDR3 spans 15 residues. Written as DNA, the CDR3 is TGTGCCAGCAGCTGGGGACGGGACAGAAAGGATGGCTACACCTTC. Translating gives CASSWGRDRKDGYTF.

The table lists this clonotype with many counts. The genes are TRBV5-1 and TRBJ2-1; possibly TRBD1 for D (6 bases). The germline gives CDR1 SGHRS, CDR2 YFSETQ. CDR3 length: 15 amino acids. V dropped 4 bases and J dropped 4 bases, with 15 bases sitting between them. CDR3 protein: CASSDGDRFYNEQFF. CDR3 nucleotides: TGCGCCAGCAGCGATGGTGACAGGTTTTACAATGAGCAGTTCTTC.

There are many counts of this clonotype. The chain is built from TRBV4-1 and TRBJ2-2, with 8 bases lining up with TRBD2. V trimming: 0 bases; J trimming: 7 bases; junction bases outside the gene matches: 10. Looked up from germline, CDR1 is MGHRA and CDR2 is YSYEKL. The CDR3 runs to 17 residues. CDR3 nucleotides: TGCGCCAGCAGCCAAGATCCCGGGGGGGCTCAGAACGGGGAGCTGTTTTTT. Protein product: CASSQDPGGAQNGELFF.

The table lists this clonotype with many counts. The rearrangement joins TRBV5-1 to TRBJ2-3, with D tentatively TRBD1 (6 bases). Germline V gene lookup returns CDR1 SGHRS and CDR2 YFSETQ. The V gene lost 1 base and the J gene lost 0 bases, with 18 bases spanning the gap. The CDR3 contains 18 residues. The CDR3 protein is CASSLLFVDRHSTDTQYF. The CDR3 DNA sequence: TGCGCCAGCAGCTTGCTTTTCGTTGACAGGCATAGCACAGATACGCAGTATTTT.

This clonotype was counted at least ten times. This sequence joins TRBV6-2 or TRBV6-3 and TRBJ2-7, with 12 nucleotides matching TRBD2. The CDR3 runs 17 residues. The trim removed 0 bases at V and 0 bases at J, leaving 3 bases unmatched. CDR1 MNHEY and CDR2 SVGEGT come from the germline V gene. The CDR3 is CASSYSRLAGASYEQYF. The CDR3 DNA sequence: TGTGCCAGCAGTTACTCGAGACTAGCGGGAGCCTCCTACGAGCAGTACTTC.

This chain links TRBV6-5 with TRBJ1-5, with TRBD1 matching over 7 bases. With V trimmed by 8 bases and J by 5 bases, 9 bases remained unmatched. From germline, CDR1 is MNHEY and CDR2 SVGAGI. The CDR3 covers 14 residues. CDR3 sequence: CASVTGVVHQPQHF. In nucleotides, the CDR3 is TGTGCCAGCGTTACAGGGGTGGTGCATCAGCCCCAGCATTTT.

In this sample, this clonotype turned up a few times. The chain couples TRBV19 to TRBJ1-2; D might be TRBD1 (6 bases). Trimming pared 4 bases from V and 0 bases from J, leaving 12 bases between. The germline V gene has CDR1 LNHDA and CDR2 SQIVND (reference sequence). The CDR3 is made up of 15 amino acids. This chain's CDR3 is CASSRSGGTNYGYTF. CDR3 in DNA: TGTGCCAGTAGTAGGTCCGGGGGCACTAACTATGGCTACACCTTC.

In its sample, this clonotype was seen many times. The V call is TRBV6-6, the J call TRBJ2-7; no definite D call. CDR1 is MNHNY, CDR2 SVGAGI, per germline (reference sequence). The V end was cut by 4 bases, the J end by 3 bases, with 7 bases between. The CDR3 runs to 12 residues. In DNA, the CDR3 is TGTGCCAGCAGTTCGGGCCTCTACGAGCAGTACGTC. This translates into CASSSGLYEQYV.

This clonotype was detected many times. V usage is TRBV5-5 and J usage is TRBJ2-1; D is ambiguous. V was clipped by 0 bases and J by 8 bases, with 6 bases between them. In germline, CDR1 is SGHKS, CDR2 YYEKEE (reference sequence). This CDR3 contains 12 residues. This chain's CDR3 is CASSLAQHEQFF. The CDR3 DNA sequence: TGTGCCAGCAGCTTGGCCCAACATGAGCAGTTCTTC.

This clonotype has at least ten counts. The chain recombines TRBV4-1 with TRBJ2-5; D possibly uses TRBD1 or TRBD2 (5 bases each). Germline V gives CDR1 MGHRA, CDR2 YSYEKL. The CDR3 sequence is 12 residues long. In DNA, the CDR3 is TGCGCTTTTACGGGGACGCAAGAGACCCAGTACTTC. This translates into CAFTGTQETQYF.

This clonotype was seen ten or more times. The CDR3 reads CSANLGQETQYF. CDR3 sequence (DNA): TGCAGTGCTAATTTAGGACAAGAGACCCAGTACTTC. The V gene is TRBV20-1, the J gene TRBJ2-5; D is uncertain. CDR3 length: 12 amino acids. The V gene lost 4 bases and the J gene lost 2 bases, with 8 bases spanning the gap. The germline V gene has CDR1 DFQATT and CDR2 SNEGSKA (reference sequence).

This clonotype was detected ten times or more. The V call is TRBV5-8, the J call TRBJ2-1; D call uncertain. The ends were cut back, 5 bases at V and 0 bases at J, with 12 bases in the middle. This CDR3 region has 15 residues. The germline CDR1 and CDR2 sequences are SGHTS and YDEGEE. The CDR3 loop reads CASRQRLNSYNEQFF. CDR3 nucleotides: TGTGCCAGCAGGCAGAGACTGAACTCCTACAATGAGCAGTTCTTC.

In DNA form, the CDR3 reads TGTGCCAGCAGTTCCTTTTCGGGAAGGACAGATACGCAGTATTTT. It codes for CASSSFSGRTDTQYF. The chain has TRBV6-2 or TRBV6-3 and TRBJ2-3, with D possibly TRBD2 on 5 matching bases. The germline CDR1 and CDR2 sequences are MNHEY and SVGEGT. The CDR3 runs to 15 residues. V was shortened by 4 bases and J by 3 bases, with 14 bases between the two germline ends.

This clonotype showed up many times. The chain couples TRBV21-1 to TRBJ2-3. TRBV21-1 counts as a pseudogene. The CDR3 extends over 17 amino acids. The CDR3 DNA reads as TGTGCCAGCAGCAAAGGGACGGCTGGGCCTAGCACAGATACGCAGTATTTT. It encodes CASSKGTAGPSTDTQYF.

Many counts were recorded for this clonotype. This chain connects TRBV5-1 to TRBJ1-6; no firm D call. Between the trimmed V and J ends, which lost 1 base and 5 bases, there was a span of 10 bases. The CDR3 spans 15 residues. Germline-derived CDR1 and CDR2 are SGHRS and YFSETQ. For the CDR3, the DNA is TGCGCCAGCAGCTTGCAGGCCACTAATAATTCACCCCTCCACTTT. Translated: CASSLQATNNSPLHF.

The gene calls are TRBV19 and TRBJ2-4; D unclear. This CDR3 comprises 15 residues. Between the trimmed V and J ends, which lost 3 bases and 0 bases, there was a span of 9 bases. CDR1 LNHDA and CDR2 SQIVND come from the germline V gene (reference sequence). The CDR3 bases are TGTGCCAGTAGTATTACTGGAATAGCCAAAAACATTCAGTACTTC. The encoded protein is CASSITGIAKNIQYF.

J is TRBJ2-2 and V is TRBV19; no firm D call. Trimming removed 1 base at V and 11 bases at J, with 11 bases between. This CDR3 has 13 residues. The germline V gene has CDR1 LNHDA and CDR2 SQIVND (reference sequence). The CDR3 sequence is CASSIVQAQELFF. The DNA of the CDR3 is TGTGCCAGTAGTATAGTGCAGGCTCAAGAGCTGTTTTTT.

This clonotype was seen at least ten times. The chain carries TRBV12-3 or TRBV12-4 and TRBJ2-3; D is unclear. This CDR3 spans 14 amino acids. Between the trimmed V and J ends, which lost 8 bases and 3 bases, there was a span of 15 bases. CDR3 nucleotide sequence: TGTGCCAGCGGGGTGATCCAAACGACAGATACGCAGTATTTT. Translation gives CASGVIQTTDTQYF.

By its share, this clonotype is medium-sized. The chain is built from TRBV20-1 and TRBJ2-7; D call uncertain. The length of the CDR3 is 13 residues. V dropped 0 bases and J dropped 0 bases, with 6 bases sitting between them. The germline gives CDR1 DFQATT, CDR2 SNEGSKA (reference sequence). CDR3 DNA sequence: TGCAGTGCTAGAGAGGACGTCTCCTACGAGCAGTACTTC. This codes for CSAREDVSYEQYF.

This clonotype was picked up a small number of times. A much larger clone differs by one base, so this may be a read error. The chain uses TRBV7-2 and TRBJ1-2; the D is unclear. There are 13 residues in the CDR3. The germline CDR1 and CDR2 sequences are SGHTA and FQGNSA. Trimming took off 2 bases at V and 1 base at J, with 5 bases between the two ends. The CDR3 nucleotides read TGTGCCAGCAGCTTATCGGTTAACTATGGCTACACCTTC. Amino acid sequence: CASSLSVNYGYTF. Combining the CDR3 with reference TRBV7-2 and TRBJ1-2 gives the whole variable domain GAGVSQSPSNKVTEKGKDVELRCDPISGHTALYWYRQSLGQGLEFLIYFQGNSAPDKSGLPSDRFSAERTGGSVSTLTIQRTQQEDSAVYLCASSLSVNYGYTFGSGTRLTVV.

This clonotype was counted a few times. The chain has TRBV7-9 and TRBJ1-1, with unresolved D. V shed 2 bases and J shed 1 base, with 8 bases lying between them. This CDR3 has 14 residues. Germline CDR1 is SEHNR and CDR2 is FQNEAQ (reference sequence). CDR3 region: CASSLWARNTEAFF. DNA of the CDR3: TGTGCCAGCAGCTTATGGGCGAGGAACACTGAAGCTTTCTTT.

This clonotype was counted many times. The V gene is TRBV3-1, the J gene TRBJ2-1, with no clear D. The CDR3 runs to 18 residues. From germline, CDR1 is LGHDT and CDR2 YNNKEL (reference sequence). Trimming removed 0 bases from V and 0 bases from J, with 15 bases in between. The CDR3 sequence is CASSQDITPRGSYNEQFF. CDR3 DNA sequence: TGTGCCAGCAGCCAAGATATTACCCCTAGAGGCTCCTACAATGAGCAGTTCTTC.